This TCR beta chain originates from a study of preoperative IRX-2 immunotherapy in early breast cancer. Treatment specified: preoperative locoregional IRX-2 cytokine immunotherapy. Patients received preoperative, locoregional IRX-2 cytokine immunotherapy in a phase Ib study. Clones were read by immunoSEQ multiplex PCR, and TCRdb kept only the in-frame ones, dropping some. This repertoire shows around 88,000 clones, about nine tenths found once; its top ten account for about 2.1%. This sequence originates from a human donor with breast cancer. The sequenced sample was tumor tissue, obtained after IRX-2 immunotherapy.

CDR3 region: CASSIDYPGKLFRAEAFF. The CDR3 DNA follows: TGTGCCAGTAGTATAGATTACCCAGGGAAGCTGTTCCGGGCTGAAGCTTTCTTT. The chain has TRBV19 and TRBJ1-1; a possible D gene is TRBD1 (5 bases). Per germline, CDR1 LNHDA and CDR2 SQIVND (reference sequence). This CDR3 has 18 amino acids. V was trimmed by 0 bases and J by 6 bases, leaving 23 bases between them.